The clone carrying this TCR beta chain was counted a few times. Other DNA variants within this sample encode the same CDR3. The germline V gene has CDR1 SGHKS and CDR2 YYEKEE (reference sequence). This CDR3 is 14 amino acids long. V lost 4 bases and J 1 base, leaving 11 bases between the germline ends. The data originate from a study of blood T cell repertoires in COVID-19. Looking at the study overall: Researchers got acute and convalescent COVID-19 samples from the United States, Italy and Spain. The analysed material was cDNA or gDNA that came from T cells, B-cell-depleted T cells, or PBMCs.

Per the original methods: Estimation of nucleated cell counts relied on the amplification of reference gene primers. Repertoires were generated with immunoSEQ multiplex PCR, while TCRdb's copy carries only in-frame clones and drops some. The D gene and trimming were derived from the DNA, and the V and J assignments and clone size from that table. The repertoire holds about 210,000 clones, with around 80% as singletons. Sequencing used peripheral blood. The chain has TRBV5-5 and TRBJ1-1; D is unresolved. The sequence was obtained from a man aged 50 to 60 with active or convalescent COVID-19. The CDR3 region is CASSPLLQNTEAFF. For the CDR3, the DNA is TGTGCCAGCAGCCCGCTCTTACAGAACACTGAAGCTTTCTTT.